In this sample, the clone carrying this T cell receptor (beta chain) turned up many times. The CDR3 spans 15 residues. Germline CDR1 reads SGHTA; CDR2 reads FQGNSA. V was pared by 5 bases and J by 8 bases, with 11 bases of the junction left unmatched. The time point here: before trial treatment. cDNA synthesis used a TRAV/TRBV-specific primer set for both chains. Both a constant-region primer and a V-primer adapter served to amplify TCRs across roughly 20 PCR cycles. TCRdb independently ran MiXCR on the reads; one entry per CDR3 protein. The sample carries 55,000 to 80,000 distinct CDR3 sequences, roughly 29% recorded once. The sample originates from a study of low-dose radiotherapy and immunotherapy resistance in tumors.

This TCR came from a male donor with rectosigmoid adenocarcinoma. The J gene is TRBJ2-1, the V gene TRBV7-2, with TRBD1 identical over 8 bases. Source: PBMCs, taken before treatment. CDR3 nucleotides: TGTGCCAGCAGCCCATTCCCGACAGGGGTCCATGAGCAGTTCTTC. Translating it yields CASSPFPTGVHEQFF.